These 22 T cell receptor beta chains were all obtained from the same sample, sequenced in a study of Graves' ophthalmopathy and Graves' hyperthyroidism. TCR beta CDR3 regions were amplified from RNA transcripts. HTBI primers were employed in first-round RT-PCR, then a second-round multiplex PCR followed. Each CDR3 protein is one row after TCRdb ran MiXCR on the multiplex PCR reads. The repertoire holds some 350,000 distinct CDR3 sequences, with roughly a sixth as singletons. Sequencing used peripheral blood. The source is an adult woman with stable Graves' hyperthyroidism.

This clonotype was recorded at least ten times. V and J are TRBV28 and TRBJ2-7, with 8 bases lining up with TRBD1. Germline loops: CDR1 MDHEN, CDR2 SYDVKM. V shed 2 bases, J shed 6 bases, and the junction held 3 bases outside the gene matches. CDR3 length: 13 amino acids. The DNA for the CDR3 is TGTGCCAGCAGTTTAAGGACAGGGCGCGAGCAGTACTTC. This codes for CASSLRTGREQYF.

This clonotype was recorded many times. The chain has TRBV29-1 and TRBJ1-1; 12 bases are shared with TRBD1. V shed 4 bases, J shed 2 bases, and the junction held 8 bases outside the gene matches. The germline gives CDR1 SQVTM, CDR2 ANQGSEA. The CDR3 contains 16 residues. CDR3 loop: CSVVPGQGALNTEAFF. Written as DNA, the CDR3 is TGCAGCGTTGTCCCGGGACAGGGGGCTTTAAACACTGAAGCTTTCTTT. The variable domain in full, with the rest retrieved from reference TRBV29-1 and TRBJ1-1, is SAVISQKPSRDICQRGTSLTIQCQVDSQVTMMFWYRQQPGQSLTLIATANQGSEATYESGFVIDKFPISRPNLTFSTLTVSNMSPEDSSIYLCSVVPGQGALNTEAFFGQGTRLTVV.

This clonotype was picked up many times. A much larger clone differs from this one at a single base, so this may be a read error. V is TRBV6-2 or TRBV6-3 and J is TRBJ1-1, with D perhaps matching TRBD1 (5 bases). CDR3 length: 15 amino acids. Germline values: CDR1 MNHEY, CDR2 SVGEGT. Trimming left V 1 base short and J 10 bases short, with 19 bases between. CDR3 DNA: TGTGCCAGCAGTTACTTGGGACCTCCGGGGGATGGAGCTTTCTTT. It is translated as CASSYLGPPGDGAFF.

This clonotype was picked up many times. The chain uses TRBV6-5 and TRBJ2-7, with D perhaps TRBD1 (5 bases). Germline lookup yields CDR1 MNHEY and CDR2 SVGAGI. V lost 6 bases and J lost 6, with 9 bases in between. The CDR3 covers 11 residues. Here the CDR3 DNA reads TGTGCCAGCAGACGTCAGGGCGAGCAGTACTTC. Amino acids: CASRRQGEQYF.

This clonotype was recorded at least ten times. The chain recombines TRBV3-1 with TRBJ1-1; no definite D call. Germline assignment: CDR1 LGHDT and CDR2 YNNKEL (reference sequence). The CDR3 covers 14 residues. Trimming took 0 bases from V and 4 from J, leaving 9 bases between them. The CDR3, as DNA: TGTGCCAGCAGCCAAGAGTCGGGGATCACTGAAGCTTTCTTT. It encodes CASSQESGITEAFF.

CDR3 in DNA: TGTGCCAGCAGTTACTTGGCGCCGGGCTTAGCCGAGCAGTACTTC. It yields the protein CASSYLAPGLAEQYF. The chain is built from TRBV6-2 or TRBV6-3 and TRBJ2-7; no clear D gene. The V gene's germline CDR1 is MNHEY and CDR2 SVGEGT. Deletions cut 1 base from V and 6 bases from J, with 16 bases between. This CDR3 is 15 amino acids long.

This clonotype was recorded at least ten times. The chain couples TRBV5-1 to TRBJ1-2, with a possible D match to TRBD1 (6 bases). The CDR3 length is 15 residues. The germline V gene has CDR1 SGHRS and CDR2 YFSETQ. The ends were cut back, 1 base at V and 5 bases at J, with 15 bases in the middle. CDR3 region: CASSLSGTGSYGYTF. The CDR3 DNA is TGCGCCAGCAGCTTGAGTGGTACAGGGAGTTATGGCTACACCTTC.

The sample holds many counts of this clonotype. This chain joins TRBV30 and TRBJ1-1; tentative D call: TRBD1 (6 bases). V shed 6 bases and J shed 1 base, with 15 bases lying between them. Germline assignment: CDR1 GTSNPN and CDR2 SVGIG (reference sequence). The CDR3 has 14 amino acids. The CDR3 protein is CACTGGGWNTEAFF. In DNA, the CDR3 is TGTGCCTGCACTGGGGGGGGCTGGAACACTGAAGCTTTCTTT.

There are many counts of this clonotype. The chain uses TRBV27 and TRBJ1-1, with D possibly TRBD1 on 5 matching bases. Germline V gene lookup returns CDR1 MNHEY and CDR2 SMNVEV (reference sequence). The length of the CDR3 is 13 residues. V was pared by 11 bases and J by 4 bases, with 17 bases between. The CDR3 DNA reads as TGTGCCTCCCGAGACGGGGGGTCCACTGAAGCTTTCTTT. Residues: CASRDGGSTEAFF.

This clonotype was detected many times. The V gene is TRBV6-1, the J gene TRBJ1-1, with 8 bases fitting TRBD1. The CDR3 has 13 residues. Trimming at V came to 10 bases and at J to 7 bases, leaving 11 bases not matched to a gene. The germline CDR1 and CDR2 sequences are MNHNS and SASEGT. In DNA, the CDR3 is TGTGCCACCCTGGAGGCAGGGGGCTTTGAAGCTTTCTTT. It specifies CATLEAGGFEAFF.

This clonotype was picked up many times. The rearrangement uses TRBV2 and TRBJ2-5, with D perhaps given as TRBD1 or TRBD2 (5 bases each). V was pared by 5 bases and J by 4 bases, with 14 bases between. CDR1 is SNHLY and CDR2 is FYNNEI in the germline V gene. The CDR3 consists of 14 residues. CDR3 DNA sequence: TGTGCCAGCAGTCCCCCCGGTGGGACAGAGACCCAGTACTTC. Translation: CASSPPGGTETQYF.

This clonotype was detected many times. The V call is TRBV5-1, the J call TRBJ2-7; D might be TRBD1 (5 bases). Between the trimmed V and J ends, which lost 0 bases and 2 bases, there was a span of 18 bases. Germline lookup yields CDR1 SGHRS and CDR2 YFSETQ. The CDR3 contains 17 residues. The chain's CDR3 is CASSLAVIGADAYEQYF. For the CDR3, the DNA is TGCGCCAGCAGCTTGGCTGTCATAGGGGCCGATGCCTACGAGCAGTACTTC.

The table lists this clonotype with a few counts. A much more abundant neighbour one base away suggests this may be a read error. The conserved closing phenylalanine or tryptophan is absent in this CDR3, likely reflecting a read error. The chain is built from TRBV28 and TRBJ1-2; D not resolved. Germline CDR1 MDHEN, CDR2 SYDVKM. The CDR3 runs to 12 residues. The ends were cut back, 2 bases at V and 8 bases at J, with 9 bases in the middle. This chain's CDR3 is CASSLARRGYTV. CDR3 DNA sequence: TGTGCCAGCAGTTTAGCCAGGAGAGGCTACACCGTC.

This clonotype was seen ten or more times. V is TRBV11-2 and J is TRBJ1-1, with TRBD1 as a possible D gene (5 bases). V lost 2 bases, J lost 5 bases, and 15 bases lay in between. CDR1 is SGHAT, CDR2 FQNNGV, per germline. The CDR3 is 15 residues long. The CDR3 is CASSLSRVGKTEAFF. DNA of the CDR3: TGTGCCAGCAGCTTATCCAGGGTGGGTAAAACTGAAGCTTTCTTT.

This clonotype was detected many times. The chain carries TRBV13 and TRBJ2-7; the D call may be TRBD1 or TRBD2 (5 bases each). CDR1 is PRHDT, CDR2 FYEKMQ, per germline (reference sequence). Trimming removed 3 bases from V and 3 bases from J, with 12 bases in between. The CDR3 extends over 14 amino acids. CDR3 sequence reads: CASSFRDGFYEQYF. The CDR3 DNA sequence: TGTGCCAGCAGCTTTCGGGACGGATTCTACGAGCAGTACTTC.

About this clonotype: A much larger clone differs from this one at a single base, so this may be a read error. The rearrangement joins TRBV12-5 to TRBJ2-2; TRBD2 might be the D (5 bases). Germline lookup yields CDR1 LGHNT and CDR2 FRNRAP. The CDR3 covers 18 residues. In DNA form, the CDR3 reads TGTGCTAGTGGTTTGGGCCGGGAATCTGTGAGGGCCACCGGGGAGCTGTGTTTT. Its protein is CASGLGRESVRATGELCF.

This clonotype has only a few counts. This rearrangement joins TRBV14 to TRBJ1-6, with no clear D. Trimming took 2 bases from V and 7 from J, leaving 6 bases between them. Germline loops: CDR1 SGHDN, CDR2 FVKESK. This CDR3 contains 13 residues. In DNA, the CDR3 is TGTGCCAGCAGCCAAACTAGGAATTCACCCCTCCACTTT. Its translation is CASSQTRNSPLHF.

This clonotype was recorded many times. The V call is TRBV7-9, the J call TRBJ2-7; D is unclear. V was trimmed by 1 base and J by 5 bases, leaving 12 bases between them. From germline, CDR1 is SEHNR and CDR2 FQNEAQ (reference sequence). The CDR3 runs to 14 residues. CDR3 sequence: CASSLVPRPDEQYF. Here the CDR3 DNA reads TGTGCCAGCAGCTTAGTGCCCAGACCGGACGAGCAGTACTTC.

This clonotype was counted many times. This CDR3 is CASNPTSGRFSEQYF. The CDR3 coding sequence is TGTGCCAGCAACCCGACTAGCGGGAGGTTCTCCGAGCAGTACTTC. The J gene is TRBJ2-7, the V gene TRBV6-5, with 13 bases identical to TRBD2. CDR3 length: 15 amino acids. Germline CDR1 is MNHEY and CDR2 is SVGAGI. V shed 7 bases and J 6 bases; nucleotides not matched to a gene: 9.

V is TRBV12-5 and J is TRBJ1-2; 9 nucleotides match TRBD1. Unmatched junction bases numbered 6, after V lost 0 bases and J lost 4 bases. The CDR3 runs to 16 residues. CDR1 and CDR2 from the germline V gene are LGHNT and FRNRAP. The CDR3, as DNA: TGTGCTAGTGGTTTGGTAATGGGACAGGGAGTCTATGGCTACACCTTC. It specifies CASGLVMGQGVYGYTF. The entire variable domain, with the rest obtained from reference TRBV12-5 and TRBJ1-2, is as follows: DARVTQTPRHKVTEMGQEVTMRCQPILGHNTVFWYRQTMMQGLELLAYFRNRAPLDDSGMPKDRFSAEMPDATLATLKIQPSEPRDSAVYFCASGLVMGQGVYGYTFGSGTRLTVV.

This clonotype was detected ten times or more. The CDR3 sequence is CAWSVRQGVNQPQHF. In DNA, the CDR3 is TGTGCCTGGAGTGTACGACAGGGGGTCAATCAGCCCCAGCATTTT. The chain couples TRBV30 to TRBJ1-5; the match to TRBD1 covers 9 bases. Trimming at V came to 0 bases and at J to 3 bases, leaving 3 bases not matched to a gene. The CDR3 is made up of 15 amino acids. Germline V gives CDR1 GTSNPN, CDR2 SVGIG (reference sequence).

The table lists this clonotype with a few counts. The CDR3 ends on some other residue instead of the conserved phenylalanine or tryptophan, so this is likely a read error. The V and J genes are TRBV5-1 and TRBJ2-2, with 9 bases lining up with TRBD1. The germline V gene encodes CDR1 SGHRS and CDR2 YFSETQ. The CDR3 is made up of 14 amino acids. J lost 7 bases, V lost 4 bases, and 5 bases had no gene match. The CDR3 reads CASSSGQGNGELFL. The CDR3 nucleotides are TGCGCCAGCAGCAGCGGACAGGGGAACGGGGAGCTGTTTTTG.